Each of the 32 T cell receptor beta chains below was sequenced from the same sample in a study of regulatory T cells in long-lasting Graves disease. The authors built TCR beta libraries using iRepertoire HTBI primers and Arm-PCR of CDR3 regions. MiXCR, run by TCRdb on the multiplex PCR reads, gives a single entry per CDR3 protein. The repertoire holds hundreds of thousands of distinct CDR3 sequences, with 16% as singletons. This sample's time point: newly diagnosed GD, antithyroid drugs for less than 3 months. PBMCs were the source of the RNA used for TCR sequencing. The sample also formed part of further work on T cells in Graves' hyperthyroidism and ophthalmopathy.

The starting material was peripheral blood mononuclear cells (PBMCs), obtained at new diagnosis, from a patient treated with antithyroid drugs. The source of these receptors is a woman in her twenties or thirties with Graves disease.

This clonotype has a count of ten or more. The chain joins TRBV7-9 to TRBJ1-5; tentatively, D is TRBD1 (5 bases). This CDR3 comprises 16 residues. The germline V gene encodes CDR1 SEHNR and CDR2 FQNEAQ (reference sequence). V lost 5 bases and J 0 bases, leaving 14 bases between the germline ends. CDR3 in DNA: TGTGCCAGCAGCGTCGCCCAGGGCTATAGCAATCAGCCCCAGCATTTT. Encoded protein: CASSVAQGYSNQPQHF.

This clonotype was recorded at least ten times. The rearrangement joins TRBV28 to TRBJ2-2, with TRBD1 identical over 7 bases. Per germline, CDR1 MDHEN and CDR2 SYDVKM. After removal of 4 bases from V and 12 bases from J, the junction contained 14 bases not matched to a gene. CDR3 length: 15 amino acids. CDR3 in amino acids: CASSSLGQVSQKLFF. The CDR3 region has the DNA TGTGCCAGCAGTTCACTAGGACAGGTCTCCCAGAAGCTGTTTTTT. The full variable domain, completed using reference TRBV28 and TRBJ2-2, is DVKVTQSSRYLVKRTGEKVFLECVQDMDHENMFWYRQDPGLGLRLIYFSYDVKMKEKGDIPEGYSVSREKKERFSLILESASTNQTSMYLCASSSLGQVSQKLFFGEGSRLTVL.

The genes are TRBV12-3 or TRBV12-4 and TRBJ2-3; no reliable D call. This CDR3 is built from 14 residues. V lost 6 bases and J 7 bases, leaving 17 bases between the germline ends. The CDR3 nucleotides read TGTGCCAGCAGCATTGCTCTGACCGAAAATACGCAGTATTTT. It codes for CASSIALTENTQYF.

This clonotype was seen at least ten times. The chain carries TRBV6-1 and TRBJ2-7; a possible D gene is TRBD1 (6 bases). This CDR3 is built from 15 residues. Germline CDR1 MNHNS, CDR2 SASEGT. The ends were cut back, 6 bases at V and 0 bases at J, with 15 bases in the middle. The CDR3 spells CASRRSGDPSYEQYF. The DNA of the CDR3 is TGTGCCAGCAGGCGTTCAGGGGACCCCTCCTACGAGCAGTACTTC.

This clonotype was picked up many times. The V call is TRBV7-9, the J call TRBJ2-7, with D perhaps matching TRBD2 (6 bases). This CDR3 is 15 amino acids long. The ends were cut back, 1 base at V and 2 bases at J, with 12 bases in the middle. Germline V lookup: CDR1 SEHNR, CDR2 FQNEAQ (reference sequence). CDR3: CASSLGGDSTYEQYF. CDR3 nucleotides: TGTGCCAGCAGCTTAGGGGGGGACTCAACCTACGAGCAGTACTTC. Using reference TRBV7-9 and TRBJ2-7 for the parts outside the CDR3, the full variable domain is DTGVSQNPRHKITKRGQNVTFRCDPISEHNRLYWYRQTLGQGPEFLTYFQNEAQLEKSRLLSDRFSAERPKGSFSTLEIQRTEQGDSAMYLCASSLGGDSTYEQYFGPGTRLTVT.

A few counts support this clonotype. The V gene is TRBV5-1, the J gene TRBJ2-7, with D possibly matching TRBD2 (6 bases). Between the trimmed V and J ends, which lost 1 base and 6 bases, there was a span of 14 bases. The V gene's germline CDR1 is SGHRS and CDR2 YFSETQ. The CDR3 totals 14 residues. The CDR3 region is CASSLMGGSLEQYF. In nucleotides, the CDR3 is TGCGCCAGCAGCTTGATGGGGGGATCTCTCGAGCAGTACTTC. Combining the CDR3 with reference TRBV5-1 and TRBJ2-7 gives the whole variable domain KAGVTQTPRYLIKTRGQQVTLSCSPISGHRSVSWYQQTPGQGLQFLFEYFSETQRNKGNFPGRFSGRQFSNSRSEMNVSTLELGDSALYLCASSLMGGSLEQYFGPGTRLTVT.

About this clonotype itself: Relative to the germline gene, one junction end is altered; a read error may explain this. This sequence joins TRBV18 and TRBJ2-1; TRBD2 is a possible D gene (6 bases). The V gene's germline CDR1 is KGHSH and CDR2 LQKENI. This CDR3 comprises 16 residues. The DNA of the CDR3 is TGTGCCAGCTCACCAGAACTAGCCCTGGCCTACAGTGAGCAGTTCTTC. Protein sequence: CASSPELALAYSEQFF.

The rearrangement uses TRBV29-1 and TRBJ2-1; TRBD2 aligns across 9 bases. This CDR3 is built from 15 residues. The trim removed 6 bases at V and 6 bases at J, leaving 12 bases unmatched. From germline, CDR1 is SQVTM and CDR2 ANQGSEA. CDR3 sequence: CSVGGGAGGRNEQFF. The CDR3 bases are TGCAGCGTGGGAGGTGGGGCGGGGGGGCGCAATGAGCAGTTCTTC.

The chain combines TRBV14 with TRBJ2-1; 12 bases line up with TRBD2. There are 15 residues in the CDR3. Germline V gene sequence: CDR1 SGHDN, CDR2 FVKESK. V dropped 6 bases and J dropped 4; count of bases not matched to a gene: 4. CDR3 sequence reads: CASSRLAGVYNEQFF. In DNA, the CDR3 is TGTGCCAGCAGTCGACTAGCGGGAGTTTACAATGAGCAGTTCTTC.

This chain joins TRBV30 and TRBJ1-5, with D uncertain. CDR3 size: 13 residues. V gave up 5 bases and J gave up 4 bases, with 12 bases separating them. Germline CDR1 GTSNPN, CDR2 SVGIG (reference sequence). The CDR3 here is CAWCNSVNQPQHF. DNA of the CDR3: TGTGCCTGGTGTAATTCTGTAAATCAGCCCCAGCATTTT.

The V and J genes are TRBV19 and TRBJ2-5; D call uncertain. Trimming pared 4 bases from V and 5 bases from J, leaving 11 bases between. Germline CDR1 reads LNHDA; CDR2 reads SQIVND (reference sequence). The CDR3 runs to 13 residues. In nucleotides, the CDR3 is TGTGCCAGTAGTAGTCAGGTGGGGGAGACCCAGTACTTC. Translating gives CASSSQVGETQYF. The variable domain in full, with the rest retrieved from reference TRBV19 and TRBJ2-5, is DGGITQSPKYLFRKEGQNVTLSCEQNLNHDAMYWYRQDPGQGLRLIYYSQIVNDFQKGDIAEGYSVSREKKESFPLTVTSAQKNPTAFYLCASSSQVGETQYFGPGTRLLVL.

This clonotype showed up just a few times. The chain combines TRBV9 with TRBJ2-2; D is unclear. Trimming removed 0 bases at V and 8 bases at J, with 11 bases between. CDR3 size: 14 residues. Germline assignment: CDR1 SGDLS and CDR2 YYNGEE. CDR3 sequence (DNA): TGTGCCAGCAGCGTAGTTATGGACGGGGGGGAGCTGTTTTTT. Amino acid sequence: CASSVVMDGGELFF.

V and J are TRBV20-1 and TRBJ2-7; a weak D match, TRBD2 (5 bases). CDR1 DFQATT and CDR2 SNEGSKA come from the germline V gene (reference sequence). Trimming shortened V by 0 bases and J by 7 bases, and 22 bases separated the two germline ends. The CDR3 length is 16 residues. The CDR3 spells CSARDPLASLGWEQYF. The CDR3 region has the DNA TGCAGTGCTAGAGATCCGCTAGCCTCCTTGGGTTGGGAGCAGTACTTC.

This clonotype was picked up many times. V and J are TRBV30 and TRBJ1-1; D is undetermined. This CDR3 has 12 residues. V lost 2 bases to trimming and J lost 7 bases, with 11 bases between them. CDR1 and CDR2 from the germline V gene are GTSNPN and SVGIG (reference sequence). The CDR3 DNA reads as TGTGCCTGGAGTCAGTTGCCTGGTGAAGCTTTCTTT. It specifies CAWSQLPGEAFF.

This clonotype was seen at least ten times. The rearrangement links TRBV19 to TRBJ1-1; D is perhaps TRBD1 (5 bases). Germline CDR1 is LNHDA and CDR2 is SQIVND (reference sequence). The V end lost 1 base, the J end lost 1 base, and 16 bases lay between the germline ends. CDR3 length: 17 residues. CDR3 in DNA: TGTGCCAGTAGTATAGCTTTTCGGGGCCCGGGGAACACTGAAGCTTTCTTT. It is translated as CASSIAFRGPGNTEAFF. Full variable domain (rest looked up from reference TRBV19 and TRBJ1-1): DGGITQSPKYLFRKEGQNVTLSCEQNLNHDAMYWYRQDPGQGLRLIYYSQIVNDFQKGDIAEGYSVSREKKESFPLTVTSAQKNPTAFYLCASSIAFRGPGNTEAFFGQGTRLTVV.

The chain uses TRBV7-2 and TRBJ1-5; 8 bases line up with TRBD1. The trim removed 8 bases at V and 7 bases at J, leaving 7 bases unmatched. This CDR3 comprises 13 residues. Germline CDR1 SGHTA, CDR2 FQGNSA. In DNA, the CDR3 is TGTGCCAGCGGCGGACAGGGTCGGCAGCCCCAGCATTTT. It specifies CASGGQGRQPQHF. The whole variable domain, remainder taken from reference TRBV7-2 and TRBJ1-5, is GAGVSQSPSNKVTEKGKDVELRCDPISGHTALYWYRQSLGQGLEFLIYFQGNSAPDKSGLPSDRFSAERTGGSVSTLTIQRTQQEDSAVYLCASGGQGRQPQHFGDGTRLSIL.

The chain links TRBV5-4 to TRBJ2-7; TRBD2 aligns across 9 bases. Germline lookup yields CDR1 SGHNT and CDR2 YYREEE (reference sequence). The length of the CDR3 is 15 residues. The V gene end was trimmed by 1 base and the J gene end by 3 bases; junction bases not matched to a gene: 5. Written as DNA, the CDR3 is TGTGCCAGCAGCTTGTTCCTAGCGGGAAACTACGAGCAGTACTTC. Protein product: CASSLFLAGNYEQYF.

The chain links TRBV5-4 to TRBJ1-6, with D perhaps TRBD1 (5 bases). The CDR3 consists of 18 residues. Trimming removed 2 bases at V and 0 bases at J, with 15 bases between. CDR1 and CDR2 from the germline V gene are SGHNT and YYREEE (reference sequence). The DNA for the CDR3 is TGTGCCAGCAGCTTCGGGACCCAAGCCAGCTCCTATAATTCACCCCTCCACTTT. Translated, it gives CASSFGTQASSYNSPLHF.

The V gene is TRBV30, the J gene TRBJ2-1; maybe TRBD2 (6 bases). In germline, CDR1 is GTSNPN, CDR2 SVGIG (reference sequence). The CDR3 totals 16 residues. V dropped 0 bases and J dropped 5 bases, with 17 bases sitting between them. As DNA, the CDR3 is TGTGCCTGGAGTGTAAGGTGGACTATTCGAAACAATGAGCAGTTCTTC. It translates to CAWSVRWTIRNNEQFF.

In regard to this clonotype: It may be a read error: a sequence one base away is much more abundant. This chain links TRBV6-1 with TRBJ2-5; D gene ambiguous. The CDR3 loop spans 16 amino acids. Germline lookup yields CDR1 MNHNS and CDR2 SASEGT. The CDR3 DNA reads TGTGCCAGCAGTGGTGCCCCCCCCGTGTACCAAGAGACCCAGTGCTTC. Translation gives CASSGAPPVYQETQCF.

This clonotype was seen just once. This chain links TRBV6-5 with TRBJ1-5, with no clear D. This CDR3 contains 13 residues. Between the trimmed V and J ends, which lost 3 bases and 8 bases, there was a span of 11 bases. Germline CDR1 MNHEY, CDR2 SVGAGI. The CDR3 spells CASSYRRSEPQHF. The CDR3 DNA sequence: TGTGCCAGCAGTTATCGGAGGAGCGAGCCCCAGCATTTT.

Comment on this clonotype: The junction does not match germline at one end; this may be a read error. The chain combines TRBV7-9 with TRBJ2-7; TRBD2 matches 8 bases. This CDR3 contains 16 residues. Germline assignment: CDR1 SEHNR and CDR2 FQNEAQ (reference sequence). Written as DNA, the CDR3 is TGTGCCAGCACCTTAGGGGTTAGCGGGACATCCTACGAGCAGTACTTC. Residues: CASTLGVSGTSYEQYF. Variable domain in full (rest from reference TRBV7-9 and TRBJ2-7): DTGVSQNPRHKITKRGQNVTFRCDPISEHNRLYWYRQTLGQGPEFLTYFQNEAQLEKSRLLSDRFSAERPKGSFSTLEIQRTEQGDSAMYLCASTLGVSGTSYEQYFGPGTRLTVT.

This sequence joins TRBV9 and TRBJ2-3; D might be TRBD1 (7 bases). The CDR3 is 17 amino acids. Germline-derived CDR1 and CDR2 are SGDLS and YYNGEE. Trimming pared 0 bases from V and 6 bases from J, leaving 20 bases between. In nucleotides, the CDR3 is TGTGCCAGCAGCGTAGACTCAGGGGGAGGTTCCATGGATACGCAGTATTTT. This translates into CASSVDSGGGSMDTQYF.

This clonotype was observed a handful of times. This chain links TRBV30 with TRBJ2-5; no clear D gene. The CDR3 consists of 13 residues. V lost 4 bases to trimming and J lost 1 base, with 10 bases between them. Germline V gene lookup returns CDR1 GTSNPN and CDR2 SVGIG (reference sequence). The CDR3 loop is CAWNYLVQETQYF. CDR3 DNA sequence: TGTGCCTGGAATTACTTGGTCCAAGAGACCCAGTACTTC.

This clonotype was seen repeatedly, ten times or more. The V and J genes are TRBV28 and TRBJ2-5; no clear D. The CDR3 has 15 residues. Germline V lookup: CDR1 MDHEN, CDR2 SYDVKM. V lost 2 bases, J lost 4 bases, and 14 bases lay in between. In nucleotides, the CDR3 is TGTGCCAGCAGTTTACGCCGGGCCTCGGGAGAGACCCAGTACTTC. This sequence encodes CASSLRRASGETQYF.

The sample holds many counts of this clonotype. The chain joins TRBV2 to TRBJ2-1; TRBD2 aligns across 8 bases. This CDR3 region has 13 residues. Germline V CDR1 and CDR2: SNHLY, FYNNEI. Germline trimming cut 7 bases from V and 6 bases from J; bases unmatched to any gene: 5. CDR3 in amino acids: CASNVGTSNEQFF. Here the CDR3 DNA reads TGTGCCAGCAATGTCGGGACTAGCAATGAGCAGTTCTTC. The complete variable domain, with remaining parts taken from reference TRBV2 and TRBJ2-1, reads EPEVTQTPSHQVTQMGQEVILRCVPISNHLYFYWYRQILGQKVEFLVSFYNNEISEKSEIFDDQFSVERPDGSNFTLKIRSTKLEDSAMYFCASNVGTSNEQFFGPGTRLTVL.

In this sample, this clonotype turned up a few times. The V call is TRBV20-1, the J call TRBJ2-5; D might be TRBD2 (6 bases). Between the trimmed V and J ends, which lost 5 bases and 0 bases, there was a span of 13 bases. From germline, CDR1 is DFQATT and CDR2 SNEGSKA (reference sequence). The CDR3 spans 14 residues. The CDR3 reads CSAGASVYQETQYF. For the CDR3, the DNA is TGCAGTGCTGGGGCTAGCGTGTACCAAGAGACCCAGTACTTC.

The sample holds many counts of this clonotype. The V gene is TRBV24-1, the J gene TRBJ2-7; 9 bases line up with TRBD2. After removal of 5 bases from V and 5 bases from J, the junction contained 9 bases not matched to a gene. Germline V CDR1 and CDR2: KGHDR, SFDVKD. This CDR3 is built from 15 residues. Written as DNA, the CDR3 is TGTGCCACCAGTGCCACTGGCGCGGGAGGGAACGAGCAGTACTTC. Protein: CATSATGAGGNEQYF.

The rearrangement uses TRBV7-9 and TRBJ2-5; a possible D gene is TRBD2 (6 bases). Germline assignment: CDR1 SEHNR and CDR2 FQNEAQ (reference sequence). V was clipped by 1 base and J by 5 bases, with 11 bases between them. The CDR3 is 14 amino acids. The CDR3 here is CASSLGTMEETQYF. The DNA for the CDR3 is TGTGCCAGCAGCTTAGGGACTATGGAGGAGACCCAGTACTTC.

This clonotype was detected ten times or more. The rearrangement uses TRBV6-1 and TRBJ1-1; the D is unclear. CDR1 is MNHNS, CDR2 SASEGT, per germline. The CDR3 is 16 residues long. The ends were cut back, 0 bases at V and 1 base at J, with 12 bases in the middle. The CDR3 DNA is TGTGCCAGCAGTGAAGCGATCCCCCCATCGAACACTGAAGCTTTCTTT. Its protein product is CASSEAIPPSNTEAFF.

In its sample, this clonotype was seen many times. The rearrangement uses TRBV7-3 and TRBJ1-2, with TRBD1 matching over 8 bases. The CDR3 contains 15 residues. Germline V CDR1 and CDR2: SGHTA, FQGTGA. V lost 4 bases, J lost 3 bases, and 7 bases stayed unmatched. For the CDR3, the DNA is TGTGCCAGCAGCTCCTCAGGGGGCGATGACTATGGCTACACCTTC. This translates into CASSSSGGDDYGYTF.

Remarks on this clonotype: This could be a read error, since a much larger clone is one nucleotide away. The gene calls are TRBV2 and TRBJ2-5, with D tentatively TRBD1 (5 bases). The CDR3 consists of 12 residues. The V gene's germline CDR1 is SNHLY and CDR2 FYNNEI. The DNA for the CDR3 is TGTGCCAGCAGTCAGGGTCAAGAGACCCAGCACTTC. This encodes CASSQGQETQHF.